The source of this T cell receptor beta chain is a study of T cells in Graves' hyperthyroidism and ophthalmopathy. Study background: Blood from the periphery was taken at initial diagnosis, before any treatment. Study-wide results and caveats: In the analysis, a 13 V-J model separated ophthalmopathy from stable hyperthyroidism. Model-based prediction identified ophthalmopathy a median 6.5 months prior to its onset. Most clonotypes expanded in the thyroid (above 0.001) were also present in blood.

TCR beta CDR3 regions were amplified from RNA. Primed by the HTBI set, a first-round RT-PCR was run on the TCR CDR3. TCRdb reprocessed the multiplex PCR reads with MiXCR, giving one entry per CDR3 protein. The table includes about 610,000 distinct CDR3 sequences, around 15% detected once. The CDR3 has 14 amino acids. In germline, CDR1 is SGHAT, CDR2 FQNNGV. V lost 4 bases and J lost 2, with 12 bases in between. Comment on this clonotype: What it binds is not known.

This chain uses TRBV11-2 with TRBJ2-7, with D uncertain. The source of this sequence is a woman between 40 and 55 years old with Graves' ophthalmopathy. The sample taken for sequencing was blood. The DNA for the CDR3 is TGTGCCAGCAGCTACCCCGAAAAACCCTACGAGCAGTACTTC. Translating it yields CASSYPEKPYEQYF. Looking up the rest from reference TRBV11-2 and TRBJ2-7 gives the full variable domain: EAGVAQSPRYKIIEKRQSVAFWCNPISGHATLYWYQQILGQGPKLLIQFQNNGVVDDSQLPKDRFSAERLKGVDSTLKIQPAKLEDSAVYLCASSYPEKPYEQYFGPGTRLTVT.